This T cell receptor (beta chain) was captured by sequencing in a study of neurological immune-mediated disorders. In its sample, this clonotype was seen many times. Every sequencing run drew on 15-18 subjects and yielded over 160 million TCR-beta sequences. Via MiXCR, TCRdb re-called the 5' RACE reads, giving one row per CDR3 protein. The sample has about 35,000 distinct CDR3 sequences, 3% to 4.5% seen once; the top ten hold more than 2%. V was shortened by 6 bases and J by 5 bases, with 11 bases between the two germline ends. The CDR3 is 13 amino acids. Germline V gene data show CDR1 as DFQATT and CDR2 as SNEGSKA (reference sequence).

The specimen sequenced was PBMCs. The J gene is TRBJ2-6, the V gene TRBV20-1; no clear D gene. This clonotype was obtained from a man in his thirties or forties with multiple sclerosis. CDR3 bases: TGCAGTGCAATGATAGGGAGGGCCAACGTCCTGACTTTC. Translated: CSAMIGRANVLTF.